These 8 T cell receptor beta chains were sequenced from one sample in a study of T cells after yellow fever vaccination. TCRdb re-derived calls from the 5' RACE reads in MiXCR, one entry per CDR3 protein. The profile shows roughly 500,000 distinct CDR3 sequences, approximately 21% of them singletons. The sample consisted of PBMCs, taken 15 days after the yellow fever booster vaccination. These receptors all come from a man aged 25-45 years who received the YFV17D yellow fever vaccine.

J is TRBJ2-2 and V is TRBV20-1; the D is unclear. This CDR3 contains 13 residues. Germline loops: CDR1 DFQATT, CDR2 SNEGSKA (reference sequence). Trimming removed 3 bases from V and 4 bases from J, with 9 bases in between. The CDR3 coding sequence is TGCAGTGCTAGTCACGGGTCCACCGGGGAGCTGTTTTTT. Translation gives CSASHGSTGELFF.

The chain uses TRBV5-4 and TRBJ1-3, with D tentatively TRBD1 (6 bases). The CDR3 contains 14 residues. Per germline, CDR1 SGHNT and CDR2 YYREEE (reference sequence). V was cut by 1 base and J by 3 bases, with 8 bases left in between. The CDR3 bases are TGTGCCAGCAGCTTGAACAGGGATGGAAACACCATATATTTT. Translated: CASSLNRDGNTIYF.

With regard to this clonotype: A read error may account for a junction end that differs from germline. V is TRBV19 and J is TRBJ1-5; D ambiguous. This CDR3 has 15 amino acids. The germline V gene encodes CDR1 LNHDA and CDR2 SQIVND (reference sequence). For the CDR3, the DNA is TGTGCCAGTAGTATAGAGGACCAGTTAGCTCAGTCCCAGCATTTT. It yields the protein CASSIEDQLAQSQHF. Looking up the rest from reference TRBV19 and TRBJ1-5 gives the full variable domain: DGGITQSPKYLFRKEGQNVTLSCEQNLNHDAMYWYRQDPGQGLRLIYYSQIVNDFQKGDIAEGYSVSREKKESFPLTVTSAQKNPTAFYLCASSIEDQLAQSQHFGDGTRLSIL.

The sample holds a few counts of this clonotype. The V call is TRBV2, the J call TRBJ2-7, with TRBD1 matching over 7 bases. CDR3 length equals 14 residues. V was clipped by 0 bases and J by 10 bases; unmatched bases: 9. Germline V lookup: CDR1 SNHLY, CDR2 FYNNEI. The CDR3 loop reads CASSEAGGAVGQYF. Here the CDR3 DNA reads TGTGCCAGCAGTGAAGCAGGGGGCGCAGTGGGTCAGTACTTC.

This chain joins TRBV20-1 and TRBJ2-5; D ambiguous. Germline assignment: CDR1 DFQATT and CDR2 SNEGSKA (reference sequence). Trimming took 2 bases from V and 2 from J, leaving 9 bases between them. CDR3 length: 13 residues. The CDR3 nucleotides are TGCAGTGCTAGATTGACAACTCAAGAGACCCAGTACTTC. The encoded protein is CSARLTTQETQYF.

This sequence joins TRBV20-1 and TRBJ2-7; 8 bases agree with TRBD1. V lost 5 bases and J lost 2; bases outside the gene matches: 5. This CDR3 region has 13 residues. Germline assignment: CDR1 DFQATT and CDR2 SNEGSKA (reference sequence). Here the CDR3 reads CSAGTGRTYEQYF. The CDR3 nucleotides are TGCAGTGCTGGGACAGGTAGAACCTACGAGCAGTACTTC.

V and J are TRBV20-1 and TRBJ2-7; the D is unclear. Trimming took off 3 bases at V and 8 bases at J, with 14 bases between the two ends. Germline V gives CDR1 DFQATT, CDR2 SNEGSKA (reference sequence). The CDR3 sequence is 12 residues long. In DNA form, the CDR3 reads TGCAGTGCTAGTGAGCCTGGGGAACAGCAGTACTTC. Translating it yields CSASEPGEQQYF.

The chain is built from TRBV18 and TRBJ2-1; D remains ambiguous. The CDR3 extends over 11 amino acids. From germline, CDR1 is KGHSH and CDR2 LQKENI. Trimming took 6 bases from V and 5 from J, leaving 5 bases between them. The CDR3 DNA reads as TGTGCCAGCTCTAATGACAATGAGCAGTTCTTC. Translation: CASSNDNEQFF.